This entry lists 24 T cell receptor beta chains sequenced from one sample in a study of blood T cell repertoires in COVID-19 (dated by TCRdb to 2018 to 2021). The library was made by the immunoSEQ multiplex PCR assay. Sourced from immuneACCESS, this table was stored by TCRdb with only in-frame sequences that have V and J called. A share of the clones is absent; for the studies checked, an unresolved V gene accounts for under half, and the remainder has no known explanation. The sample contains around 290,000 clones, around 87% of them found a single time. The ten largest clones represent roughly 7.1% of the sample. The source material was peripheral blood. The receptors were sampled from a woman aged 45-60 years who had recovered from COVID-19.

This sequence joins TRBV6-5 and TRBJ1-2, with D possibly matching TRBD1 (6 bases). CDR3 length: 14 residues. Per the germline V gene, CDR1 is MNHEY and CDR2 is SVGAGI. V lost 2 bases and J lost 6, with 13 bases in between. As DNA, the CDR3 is TGTGCCAGCAGTTACAGGGGGGGAAGGAATGGCTACACCTTC. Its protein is CASSYRGGRNGYTF.

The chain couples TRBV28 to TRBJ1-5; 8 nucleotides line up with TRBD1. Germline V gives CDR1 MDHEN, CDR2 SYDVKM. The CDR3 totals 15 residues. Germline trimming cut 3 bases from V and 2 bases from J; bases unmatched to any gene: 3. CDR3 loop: CASSFRGRGNQPQHF. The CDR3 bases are TGTGCCAGCAGTTTCAGGGGGCGAGGCAATCAGCCCCAGCATTTT. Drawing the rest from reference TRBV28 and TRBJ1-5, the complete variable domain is DVKVTQSSRYLVKRTGEKVFLECVQDMDHENMFWYRQDPGLGLRLIYFSYDVKMKEKGDIPEGYSVSREKKERFSLILESASTNQTSMYLCASSFRGRGNQPQHFGDGTRLSIL.

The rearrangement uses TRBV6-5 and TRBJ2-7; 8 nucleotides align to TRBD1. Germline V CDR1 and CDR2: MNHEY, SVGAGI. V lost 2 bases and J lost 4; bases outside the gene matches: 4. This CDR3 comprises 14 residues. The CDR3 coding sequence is TGTGCCAGCAGTTACGCACAGGGGGTATACGAGCAGTACTTC. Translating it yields CASSYAQGVYEQYF.

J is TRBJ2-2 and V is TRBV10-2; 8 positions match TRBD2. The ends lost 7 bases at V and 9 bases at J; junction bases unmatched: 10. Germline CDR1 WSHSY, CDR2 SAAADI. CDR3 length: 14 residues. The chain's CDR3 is CASISGGASRELFF. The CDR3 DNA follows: TGCGCCAGCATCTCCGGGGGGGCATCTCGGGAGCTGTTTTTT.

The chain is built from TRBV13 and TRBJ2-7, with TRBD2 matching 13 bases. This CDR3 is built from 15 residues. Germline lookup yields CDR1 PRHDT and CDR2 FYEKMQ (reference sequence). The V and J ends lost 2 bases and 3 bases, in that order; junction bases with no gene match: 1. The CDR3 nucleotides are TGTGCCAGCAGCTTAAGACTAGCGGGAGGCTACGAGCAGTACTTC. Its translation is CASSLRLAGGYEQYF.

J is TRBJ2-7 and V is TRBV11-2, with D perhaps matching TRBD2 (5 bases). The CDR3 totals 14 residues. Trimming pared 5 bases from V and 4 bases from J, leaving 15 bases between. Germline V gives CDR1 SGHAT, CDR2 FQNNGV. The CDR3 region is CASSPGVGGYEQYF. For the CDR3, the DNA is TGTGCCAGCAGCCCCGGGGTGGGTGGGTACGAGCAGTACTTC.

This chain's CDR3 is CASSFPLAGESYNEQFF. In nucleotides, the CDR3 is TGTGCCAGCAGTTTCCCGCTAGCGGGAGAATCCTACAATGAGCAGTTCTTC. This rearrangement joins TRBV28 to TRBJ2-1; 10 nucleotides match TRBD2. The CDR3 has 17 amino acids. Germline-derived CDR1 and CDR2 are MDHEN and SYDVKM. With 3 bases clipped from V and 1 base from J, the junction kept 6 bases outside the gene matches. Full variable domain (remainder filled in from reference TRBV28 and TRBJ2-1): DVKVTQSSRYLVKRTGEKVFLECVQDMDHENMFWYRQDPGLGLRLIYFSYDVKMKEKGDIPEGYSVSREKKERFSLILESASTNQTSMYLCASSFPLAGESYNEQFFGPGTRLTVL.

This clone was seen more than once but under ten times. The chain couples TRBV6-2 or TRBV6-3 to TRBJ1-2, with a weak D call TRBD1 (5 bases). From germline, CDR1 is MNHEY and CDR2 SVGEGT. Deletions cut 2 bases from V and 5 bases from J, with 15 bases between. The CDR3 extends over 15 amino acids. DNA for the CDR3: TGTGCCAGCAGTTACGTTCCGACAGAAGCTTATGGCTACACCTTC. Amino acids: CASSYVPTEAYGYTF.

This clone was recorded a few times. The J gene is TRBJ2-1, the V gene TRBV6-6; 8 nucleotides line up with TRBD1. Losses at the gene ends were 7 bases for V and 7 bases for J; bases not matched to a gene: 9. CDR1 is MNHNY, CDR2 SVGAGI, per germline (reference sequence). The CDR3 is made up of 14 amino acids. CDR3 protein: CASTGAGGGNEQFF. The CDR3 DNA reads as TGTGCCAGCACCGGGGCAGGGGGCGGGAATGAGCAGTTCTTC.

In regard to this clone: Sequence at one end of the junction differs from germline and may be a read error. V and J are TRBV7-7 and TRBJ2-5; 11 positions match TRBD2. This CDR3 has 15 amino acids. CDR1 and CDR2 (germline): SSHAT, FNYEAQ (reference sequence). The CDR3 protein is CASSRLAGTQETQYF. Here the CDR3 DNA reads TGTGCTAGCAGCCGACTAGCGGGAACTCAAGAGACCCAGTACTTC.

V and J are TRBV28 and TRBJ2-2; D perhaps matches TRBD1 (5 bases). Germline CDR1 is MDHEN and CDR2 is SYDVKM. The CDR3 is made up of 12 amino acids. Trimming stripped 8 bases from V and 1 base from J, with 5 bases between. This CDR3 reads CASQGNTGELFF. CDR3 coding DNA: TGTGCCAGCCAGGGGAACACCGGGGAGCTGTTTTTT.

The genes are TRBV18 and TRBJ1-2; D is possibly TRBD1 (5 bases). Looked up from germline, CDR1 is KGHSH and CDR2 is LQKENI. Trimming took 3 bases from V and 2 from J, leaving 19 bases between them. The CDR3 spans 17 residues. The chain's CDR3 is CASSPRQPNQGNYGYTF. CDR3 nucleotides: TGTGCCAGCTCACCGCGCCAGCCCAACCAGGGAAACTATGGCTACACCTTC. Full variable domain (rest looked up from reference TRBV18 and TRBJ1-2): NAGVMQNPRHLVRRRGQEARLRCSPMKGHSHVYWYRQLPEEGLKFMVYLQKENIIDESGMPKERFSAEFPKEGPSILRIQQVVRGDSAAYFCASSPRQPNQGNYGYTFGSGTRLTVV.

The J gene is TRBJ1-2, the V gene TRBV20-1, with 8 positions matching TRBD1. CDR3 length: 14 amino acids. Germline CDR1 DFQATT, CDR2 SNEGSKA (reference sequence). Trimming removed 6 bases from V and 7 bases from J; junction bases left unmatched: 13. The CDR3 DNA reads TGCAGTGCGAGTTCCCCGACAGGGGTTGGTGGCTACACCTTC. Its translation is CSASSPTGVGGYTF.

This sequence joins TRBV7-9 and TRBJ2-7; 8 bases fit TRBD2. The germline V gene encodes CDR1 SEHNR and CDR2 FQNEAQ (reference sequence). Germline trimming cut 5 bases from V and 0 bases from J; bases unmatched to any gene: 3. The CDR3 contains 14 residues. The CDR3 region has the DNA TGTGCCAGCAGCCAAGGGACTAGCTCCTACGAGCAGTACTTC. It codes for CASSQGTSSYEQYF.

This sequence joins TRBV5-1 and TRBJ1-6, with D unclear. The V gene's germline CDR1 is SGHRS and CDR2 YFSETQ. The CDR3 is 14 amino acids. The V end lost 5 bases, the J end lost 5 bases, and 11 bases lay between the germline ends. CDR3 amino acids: CASSSLPDNSPLHF. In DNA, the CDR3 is TGCGCCAGCAGTTCCCTCCCAGATAATTCACCCCTCCACTTT.

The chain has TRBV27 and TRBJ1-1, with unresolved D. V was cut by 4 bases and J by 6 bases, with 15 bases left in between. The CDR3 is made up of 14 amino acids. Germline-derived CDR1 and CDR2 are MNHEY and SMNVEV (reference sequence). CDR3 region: CASSSAGFIAEAFF. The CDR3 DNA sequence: TGTGCCAGCAGTTCTGCAGGATTCATAGCTGAAGCTTTCTTT.

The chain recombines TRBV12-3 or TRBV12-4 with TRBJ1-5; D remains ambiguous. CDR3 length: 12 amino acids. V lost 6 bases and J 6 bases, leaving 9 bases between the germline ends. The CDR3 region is CASRLEGQPQHF. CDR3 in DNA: TGTGCCAGCAGGCTAGAGGGTCAGCCCCAGCATTTT.

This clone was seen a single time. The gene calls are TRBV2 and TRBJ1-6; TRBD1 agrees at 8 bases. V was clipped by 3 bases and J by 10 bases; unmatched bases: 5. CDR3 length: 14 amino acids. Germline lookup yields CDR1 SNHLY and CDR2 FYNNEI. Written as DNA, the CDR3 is TGTGCCAGCAGTGACGACAGGGGCTGGTCACCCCTCCACTTT. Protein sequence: CASSDDRGWSPLHF.

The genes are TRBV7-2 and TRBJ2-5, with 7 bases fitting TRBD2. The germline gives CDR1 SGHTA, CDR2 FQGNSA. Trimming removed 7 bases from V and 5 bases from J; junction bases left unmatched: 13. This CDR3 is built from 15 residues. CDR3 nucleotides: TGTGCCAGCACCTATTGGGGGAGGGCCGAGGAGACCCAGTACTTC. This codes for CASTYWGRAEETQYF. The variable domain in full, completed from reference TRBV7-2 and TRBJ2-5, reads GAGVSQSPSNKVTEKGKDVELRCDPISGHTALYWYRQSLGQGLEFLIYFQGNSAPDKSGLPSDRFSAERTGGSVSTLTIQRTQQEDSAVYLCASTYWGRAEETQYFGPGTRLLVL.

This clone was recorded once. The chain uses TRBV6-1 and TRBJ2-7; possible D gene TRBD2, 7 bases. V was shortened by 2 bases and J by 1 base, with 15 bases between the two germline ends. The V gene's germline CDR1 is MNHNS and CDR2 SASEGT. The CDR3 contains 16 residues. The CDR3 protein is CASSESRGANSYEQYF. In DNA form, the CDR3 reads TGTGCCAGCAGTGAATCCCGGGGGGCGAATTCCTACGAGCAGTACTTC.

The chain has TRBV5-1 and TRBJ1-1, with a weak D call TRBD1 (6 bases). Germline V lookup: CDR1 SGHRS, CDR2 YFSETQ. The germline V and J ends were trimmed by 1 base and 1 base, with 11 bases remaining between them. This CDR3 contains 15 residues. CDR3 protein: CASSLYRDPNTEAFF. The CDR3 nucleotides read TGCGCCAGCAGCTTGTACAGGGACCCGAACACTGAAGCTTTCTTT.

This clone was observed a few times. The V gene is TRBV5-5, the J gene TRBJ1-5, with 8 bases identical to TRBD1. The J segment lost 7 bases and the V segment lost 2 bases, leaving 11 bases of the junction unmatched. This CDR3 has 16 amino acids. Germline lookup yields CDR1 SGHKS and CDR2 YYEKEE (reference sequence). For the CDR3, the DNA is TGTGCCAGCAGCTTACGGCCAGGGGGCAGCGGGCAGCCCCAGCATTTT. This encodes CASSLRPGGSGQPQHF.

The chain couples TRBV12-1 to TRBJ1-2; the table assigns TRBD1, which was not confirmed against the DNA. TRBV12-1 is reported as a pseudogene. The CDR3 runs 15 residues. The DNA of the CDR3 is TGTGCCAGCAGCCCTGGACAGCCGGACGACTATGGCTACACCTTC. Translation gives CASSPGQPDDYGYTF.

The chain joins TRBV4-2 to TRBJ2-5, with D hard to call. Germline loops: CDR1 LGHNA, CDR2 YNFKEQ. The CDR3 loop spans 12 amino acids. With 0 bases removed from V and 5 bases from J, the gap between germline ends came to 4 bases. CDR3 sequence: CASSQERETQYF. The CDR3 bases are TGTGCCAGCAGCCAAGAACGGGAGACCCAGTACTTC.